The source of this T cell receptor beta chain is a study of vaccination and CD4 T cells after COVID-19. Study-level information: Participants were administered two doses of either the BNT162b2 or the mRNA-1273 vaccine. Overlapping peptides of the spike proteins of SARS-CoV-2, HCoV-NL63, HCoV-OC43 and HCoV-229E were used for cell stimulation. Regarding the study as a whole: Spike mono-reactive status applied to 304 of 307 vaccine-specific clones in convalescent patients.

Once obtained from cultured CD4+ T cells, the DNA was sequenced using the Oncomine TCR Beta short-read assay. Each CDR3 protein is one row after TCRdb ran MiXCR on the PCR reads. The sample records approximately 12,000 distinct CDR3 sequences, around 40% being singletons. Regarding treatment: approximately nine-day PBMC culture with coronavirus spike peptide pools or control peptides (ViraFEST assay). Remarks on this clonotype: Its specificity is not known.

The germline V gene encodes CDR1 SGHAT and CDR2 FQNNGV. The CDR3 extends over 14 amino acids. The germline V and J ends were trimmed by 5 bases and 0 bases, with 8 bases remaining between them. The material sequenced was cultured CD4+ T cells from blood. This receptor was identified in a human donor with COVID-19. V gene TRBV11-2 combines with J gene TRBJ1-3; TRBD1 is a possible D gene (5 bases). The CDR3 DNA sequence: TGTGCCAGCAGCGGGGCCCGCTCTGGAAACACCATATATTTT. It encodes CASSGARSGNTIYF.